This T cell receptor (beta chain) was retrieved from a study of cytomegalovirus exposure and HLA in healthy donors. This clone was counted a single time. Its antigen is not identified. Study-level results: Most likely, a cluster of highly shared sequence variants arose as a sequencing artifact. TCR beta chains numbering under 200 were designated cytomegalovirus-associated. Later analysis revealed greater clonal expansion in HLA-associated TCR beta chains than in equally common others. In a later analysis, at a false discovery rate of 0.05, fewer than 20,000 TCR beta sequences were associated with HLA alleles.

CDR1 and CDR2 from the germline V gene are MNHEY and SVGAGI. Between the trimmed V and J ends, which lost 1 base and 4 bases, there was a span of 5 bases. This CDR3 contains 13 residues. Both 60 Vbeta primers and 13 Jbeta primers went into the PCR. Profiling relied on immunoSEQ multiplex PCR, and the TCRdb table lists in-frame clones only, not all of them. The sample has more than 150,000 clones, less than 80% seen once. V is TRBV6-5 and J is TRBJ1-5; D gene ambiguous. Specimen: PBMCs. This receptor was identified in a man between 18 and 29 years old in good health and CMV-seronegative. CDR3 DNA: TGTGCCAGCAGTTACTACGGGAATCAGCCCCAGCATTTT. It specifies CASSYYGNQPQHF.